These 21 T cell receptor beta chains originate from one sample sequenced in a study of CD8+ T cells in alopecia areata. The authors extracted RNA and reverse transcribed it into cDNA as the sequencing template. TCRdb's copy holds only in-frame clones and misses some; the assay was immunoSEQ multiplex PCR. The sample lists 120,000 or so clones; around 50% were seen once. The sequenced sample consisted of NKG2D-low CD8+ T cells sorted from blood. The receptor source for this set is a human donor with alopecia areata.

The chain employs TRBV29-1 and TRBJ2-1; TRBD2 is a possible D gene (6 bases). This CDR3 is 14 amino acids long. Germline lookup yields CDR1 SQVTM and CDR2 ANQGSEA. Trimming took off 5 bases at V and 10 bases at J, with 21 bases between the two ends. CDR3 sequence reads: CSVPSSEVMGEQFF. The CDR3 nucleotides read TGCAGCGTTCCTTCTAGCGAGGTCATGGGGGAGCAGTTCTTC.

Comments on this clone: This sample includes further DNA sequences coding for the same CDR3. The V gene is TRBV4-3, the J gene TRBJ2-3, with D possibly matching TRBD2 (5 bases). Trimming stripped 1 base from V and 6 bases from J, with 8 bases between. Germline CDR1 is LGHNA and CDR2 is YSLEER. The CDR3 is made up of 13 amino acids. The CDR3 spells CASSQVRGDTQYF. The CDR3 DNA reads as TGCGCCAGCAGCCAAGTACGCGGGGATACGCAGTATTTT.

V is TRBV28 and J is TRBJ2-7, with D possibly being TRBD2 (6 bases). CDR1 is MDHEN and CDR2 is SYDVKM in the germline V gene. The CDR3 has 12 amino acids. V lost 8 bases and J lost 6, with 14 bases in between. CDR3 protein: CASRDSGSEQYF. In DNA, the CDR3 is TGTGCCAGCCGGGACTCTGGGTCCGAGCAGTACTTC.

A few counts support this clone. This sequence joins TRBV5-1 and TRBJ2-3; no definite D call. The germline V gene has CDR1 SGHRS and CDR2 YFSETQ. V was clipped by 0 bases and J by 6 bases, with 11 bases between them. The CDR3 sequence is 14 residues long. CDR3 coding DNA: TGCGCCAGCAGCTTGGAAGGGTACACCGATACGCAGTATTTT. Its protein is CASSLEGYTDTQYF.

J is TRBJ2-1 and V is TRBV23-1; D might be TRBD1 (5 bases). TRBV23-1 is an ORF for which the function is uncertain. The CDR3 consists of 14 residues. Trimming stripped 0 bases from V and 8 bases from J, with 11 bases between. CDR3 residues: CASSQSGPGDEQFF. As DNA, the CDR3 is TGCGCCAGCAGTCAATCGGGGCCTGGGGATGAGCAGTTCTTC.

The genes are TRBV13 and TRBJ2-5; 9 positions agree with TRBD1. V shed 5 bases and J 2 bases; nucleotides not matched to a gene: 3. Per germline, CDR1 PRHDT and CDR2 FYEKMQ (reference sequence). The CDR3 contains 14 residues. The CDR3 loop reads CASSPTGGQETQYF. The CDR3 DNA is TGTGCCAGCAGCCCGACAGGGGGTCAAGAGACCCAGTACTTC.

This clone showed up just a few times. J is TRBJ2-3 and V is TRBV30, with D unclear. This CDR3 contains 11 residues. Per the germline V gene, CDR1 is GTSNPN and CDR2 is SVGIG (reference sequence). Deletions cut 5 bases from V and 0 bases from J, with 3 bases between. The CDR3 DNA follows: TGTGCCTGGGAGAGCACAGATACGCAGTATTTT. Translating it yields CAWESTDTQYF.

V and J are TRBV28 and TRBJ2-7; D unresolved. This CDR3 comprises 14 residues. Trimming stripped 8 bases from V and 1 base from J, with 15 bases between. Germline V gene data show CDR1 as MDHEN and CDR2 as SYDVKM. The DNA for the CDR3 is TGTGCCAGCTCTTGGACGGAAAATTCCTACGAGCAGTACTTC. As protein: CASSWTENSYEQYF.

The rearrangement joins TRBV5-6 to TRBJ2-7; either TRBD1 or TRBD2 may supply D (6 bases each). CDR3 size: 15 residues. V was pared by 7 bases and J by 1 base, with 18 bases between. Per germline, CDR1 SGHDT and CDR2 YYEEEE. The CDR3 protein is CASGGPGTRSYEQYF. The CDR3 DNA reads as TGTGCCAGCGGGGGGCCCGGGACACGATCCTACGAGCAGTACTTC.

In regard to this clone: Other nucleotide sequences from this sample produce the same CDR3. This sequence joins TRBV4-1 and TRBJ2-2; D uncertain. Trimming cost V 1 base and J 4 bases, with 4 bases left between them. Germline lookup yields CDR1 MGHRA and CDR2 YSYEKL. There are 13 residues in the CDR3. CDR3 sequence reads: CASSQGFTGELFF. The CDR3 DNA reads TGCGCCAGCAGCCAAGGATTCACCGGGGAGCTGTTTTTT.

The sample holds a few counts of this clone. This chain links TRBV30 with TRBJ1-1, with TRBD1 as a possible D gene (5 bases). The CDR3 totals 14 residues. The germline CDR1 and CDR2 sequences are GTSNPN and SVGIG (reference sequence). Trimming pared 0 bases from V and 3 bases from J, leaving 11 bases between. CDR3 loop: CAWSVPGGYTEAFF. DNA for the CDR3: TGTGCCTGGAGTGTTCCGGGGGGTTACACTGAAGCTTTCTTT.

V usage is TRBV2 and J usage is TRBJ1-1, with 7 bases lining up with TRBD1. This CDR3 has 13 residues. Trimming cost V 10 bases and J 1 base; bases outside gene matches: 6. Germline V gene data show CDR1 as SNHLY and CDR2 as FYNNEI. CDR3 coding DNA: TGTGCCACCGCGACAGGGACGAACACTGAAGCTTTCTTT. Amino acids: CATATGTNTEAFF. Supplemented by reference TRBV2 and TRBJ1-1, the full variable domain reads EPEVTQTPSHQVTQMGQEVILRCVPISNHLYFYWYRQILGQKVEFLVSFYNNEISEKSEIFDDQFSVERPDGSNFTLKIRSTKLEDSAMYFCATATGTNTEAFFGQGTRLTVV.

The chain is built from TRBV2 and TRBJ2-7, with 10 bases lining up with TRBD1. V gave up 6 bases and J gave up 7 bases; unmatched junction bases: 9. The CDR3 covers 14 residues. Germline V lookup: CDR1 SNHLY, CDR2 FYNNEI. In DNA, the CDR3 is TGTGCCAGCAGGACCGGGACAGGGGATCCTGAGCAGTACTTC. Amino acids: CASRTGTGDPEQYF.

The chain joins TRBV7-9 to TRBJ1-2; 7 bases are a match to TRBD1. J lost 3 bases, V lost 5 bases, and 12 bases had no gene match. From germline, CDR1 is SEHNR and CDR2 FQNEAQ (reference sequence). There are 16 residues in the CDR3. In DNA, the CDR3 is TGTGCCAGCAGCCTGGTGGGACAGAGTAGGTACTATGGCTACACCTTC. Its protein product is CASSLVGQSRYYGYTF.

The CDR3 DNA reads TGTGCCATCAGTGAGTCGGGACTAGCGAACATTCAGTACTTC. Translating it yields CAISESGLANIQYF. The chain couples TRBV10-3 to TRBJ2-4; 10 nucleotides align to TRBD2. The CDR3 is made up of 14 amino acids. The junction had 0 bases not matched to a gene; V was cut back by 0 bases and J by 7 bases. The V gene's germline CDR1 is ENHRY and CDR2 SYGVKD.

The chain employs TRBV4-1 and TRBJ1-5; no firm D call. The CDR3 runs 14 residues. Looked up from germline, CDR1 is MGHRA and CDR2 is YSYEKL. The V gene lost 1 base and the J gene lost 0 bases, with 4 bases spanning the gap. The CDR3 sequence: CASSQGGSNQPQHF. The CDR3 region has the DNA TGCGCCAGCAGCCAAGGGGGTAGCAATCAGCCCCAGCATTTT.

The rearrangement links TRBV5-1 to TRBJ2-7; D is unresolved. V was shortened by 0 bases and J by 3 bases, with 4 bases between the two germline ends. Germline CDR1 is SGHRS and CDR2 is YFSETQ. The CDR3 length is 12 residues. Written as DNA, the CDR3 is TGCGCCAGCAGCTTGGACGTCTACGAGCAGTACTTC. Translation: CASSLDVYEQYF.

The V call is TRBV29-1, the J call TRBJ2-3, with a possible D match to TRBD1 (5 bases). The V gene's germline CDR1 is SQVTM and CDR2 ANQGSEA. The V end was cut by 3 bases, the J end by 5 bases, with 12 bases between. This CDR3 contains 13 residues. CDR3 residues: CSVEGPVEDTQYF. The CDR3 nucleotides are TGCAGCGTTGAGGGGCCGGTTGAAGATACGCAGTATTTT.

Regarding this clone: Additional DNA sequences in this sample encode the identical CDR3. The CDR3 DNA sequence: TGTGCCAGCAGTGGCTATGGCTACACCTTC. It is translated as CASSGYGYTF. The rearrangement joins TRBV2 to TRBJ1-2; D gene ambiguous. Trimming removed 4 bases at V and 4 bases at J, with 1 base between. Germline V lookup: CDR1 SNHLY, CDR2 FYNNEI. There are 10 residues in the CDR3.

The gene calls are TRBV7-2 and TRBJ1-2; D not resolved. Trimming removed 2 bases from V and 4 bases from J, with 14 bases in between. This CDR3 is 15 amino acids long. CDR1 is SGHTA, CDR2 FQGNSA, per germline. CDR3 amino acids: CASSLTPTGIYGYTF. The CDR3 region has the DNA TGTGCCAGCAGCTTAACCCCGACCGGAATCTATGGCTACACCTTC. Combining the CDR3 with reference TRBV7-2 and TRBJ1-2 gives the whole variable domain GAGVSQSPSNKVTEKGKDVELRCDPISGHTALYWYRQSLGQGLEFLIYFQGNSAPDKSGLPSDRFSAERTGGSVSTLTIQRTQQEDSAVYLCASSLTPTGIYGYTFGSGTRLTVV.

The chain combines TRBV5-4 with TRBJ2-4; perhaps D is TRBD1 or TRBD2 (5 bases each). The CDR3 is 13 amino acids. Trimming took off 0 bases at V and 9 bases at J, with 10 bases between the two ends. Germline lookup yields CDR1 SGHNT and CDR2 YYREEE (reference sequence). CDR3: CASSLAAGSIQYF. The CDR3 nucleotides read TGTGCCAGCAGCTTGGCGGCAGGGAGCATTCAGTACTTC.